This section outlines one T cell receptor beta chain sequence together with its context. Trimming removed 5 bases from V and 6 bases from J; junction bases left unmatched: 8. Germline V gene lookup returns CDR1 SGHNT and CDR2 YYREEE (reference sequence). The CDR3 sequence is 13 residues long. This specimen belongs to a study of Graves' ophthalmopathy and Graves' hyperthyroidism. Amplification of TCR beta CDR3 regions used RNA transcripts. HTBI-primed RT-PCR formed the first round, and a multiplex PCR formed the second. TCRdb re-analysed the multiplex PCR reads in MiXCR, keeping a single row per CDR3 protein. The sample yields almost 750,000 distinct CDR3 sequences, around 40% seen once.

The sequencing sample was made of peripheral blood. J is TRBJ2-7 and V is TRBV5-4; 7 bases align to TRBD1. The clonotype originates from an adult man with Graves' ophthalmopathy. CDR3 sequence (DNA): TGTGCCAGCAGGGACCCGAACAGGGGCGAGCAGTACTTC. As protein: CASRDPNRGEQYF.